The rows below give T cell receptor beta chains drawn from one sample of a study of vaccination effects on CD4 cells after COVID-19. Repertoires were generated with immunoSEQ multiplex PCR, while TCRdb's copy carries only in-frame clones and drops some. The sample lists 41,000 or so clones, more than 60% occurring once. The antigens for these receptors are not known. The input for sequencing was CD4+ T cells from PBMCs cultured with HCoV-OC43 spike peptides, taken before COVID-19 vaccination. The receptors originated from a human donor who received a COVID-19 vaccine. Each CDR3 is given with its conserved first and last residue. Each record gives: D gene, V gene, clone size, J gene, CDR3 DNA, CDR3 protein. A D gene is named only where the DNA matches it firmly. Where a row states a size, it is once, few, many or the class of an expanded clone; other rows omit it.

.	TRBV4-1	.	TRBJ2-7	TGCGCCAGCAGCCAAGAGCGGGTGACCTACGAGCAGTACTTC	CASSQERVTYEQYF
TRBD1	TRBV5-1	few	TRBJ1-1	TGCGCCAGCAGATCGGGACAGGGGAACACTGAAGCTTTCTTT	CASRSGQGNTEAFF
.	TRBV30	once	TRBJ1-3	TGTGCCTGGAGTGTGGAGGGAAACACCATATATTTT	CAWSVEGNTIYF
.	TRBV4-1	.	TRBJ2-3	TGCGCCAGCAGCCGACTCAACCTAAGGTCAGATACGCAGTATTTT	CASSRLNLRSDTQYF
.	TRBV7-2	.	TRBJ2-2	TGTGCCAGCAGCCCCCAAAGGCGGGGGGAGCTGTTTTTT	CASSPQRRGELFF
TRBD1	TRBV6-5	.	TRBJ2-5	TGTGCCAGCAGCCATGACAGGGGGGAGACCCAGTACTTC	CASSHDRGETQYF
.	TRBV18	.	TRBJ1-1	TGTGCCAGCTCTGGGGCCGAGAACACTGAAGCTTTCTTT	CASSGAENTEAFF
.	TRBV6-1	few	TRBJ1-6	TGTGCCAGCAGTGAAGTAGGGGGACATAGCTCCTCACCCCTCCACTTT	CASSEVGGHSSSPLHF
TRBD2	TRBV7-2	.	TRBJ2-7	TGTGCCAGCAGCCACGGGCCACTAGCGGGGACGGACGAGCAGTACTTC	CASSHGPLAGTDEQYF
.	TRBV6-2/TRBV6-3	.	TRBJ2-7	TGTGCCAGCAGCCTTAGACCCTCCCGGGGTACCTACGAGCAGTACTTC	CASSLRPSRGTYEQYF
TRBD1	TRBV29-1	few	TRBJ1-1	TGCAGCGTGACCGGGACAGGGTACACTGAAGCTTTCTTT	CSVTGTGYTEAFF
TRBD1	TRBV27	.	TRBJ2-2	TGTGCCAGCAGTGGGACAGGGGTAAGGTTCCGGGAGCTGTTTTTT	CASSGTGVRFRELFF
TRBD1	TRBV16	.	TRBJ1-2	TGTGCCAGCAGCCGGGGGACAGGGTTCTATGGCTACACCTTC	CASSRGTGFYGYTF
.	TRBV12-5	.	TRBJ1-3	TGTGCTAGTGGTTTGGGTTCGAGGAACACCATATATTTT	CASGLGSRNTIYF
TRBD1	TRBV30	.	TRBJ1-6	TGTGCCTGGAATATGGACAGGACCAATTCACCCCTCCACTTT	CAWNMDRTNSPLHF
TRBD1	TRBV14	.	TRBJ1-1	TGTGCCAGCAGCCCCCGACAGGGAGGGAACACTGAAGCTTTCTTT	CASSPRQGGNTEAFF
.	TRBV19	.	TRBJ2-3	TGTGCCAGTAGTACCGGGTTTCTGGCAGATACGCAGTATTTT	CASSTGFLADTQYF
.	TRBV10-3	.	TRBJ1-1	TGTGCCATCAGGGAACAGGGACGGGAGAACACTGAAGCTTTCTTT	CAIREQGRENTEAFF
TRBD1	TRBV6-5	.	TRBJ1-2	TGTGCCAGCAGTTACGCGGGACAGGGCAATGGCTACACCTTC	CASSYAGQGNGYTF
.	TRBV19	.	TRBJ1-6	TGTGCCAGTACGTGGGCAGCCCGGGAACCCCTCCACTTT	CASTWAAREPLHF
.	TRBV13	.	TRBJ2-5	TGTGCCAGCAGCTTAGAGCCGACAGGTGTTGGGGAGACCCAGTACTTC	CASSLEPTGVGETQYF
.	TRBV5-1	.	TRBJ1-2	TGCGCCAGCAGCTCGGGGACAACCTATGGCTACACCTTC	CASSSGTTYGYTF
TRBD1	TRBV6-2/TRBV6-3	once	TRBJ2-7	TGTGCCAGCAGTTCAGACAGGGGCTCAGGCGAGCAGTACTTC	CASSSDRGSGEQYF
TRBD1	TRBV6-2/TRBV6-3	once	TRBJ1-4	TGTGCCAGCAGTTTGCCCGGGACAGCGCGAAATGAAAAACTGTTTTTT	CASSLPGTARNEKLFF
.	TRBV7-9	once	TRBJ2-2	TGTGCCAGCAGCCTCGGGACACCTAGGGGCGGGGAGCTGTTTTTT	CASSLGTPRGGELFF
TRBD1	TRBV3-1/TRBV3-2	medium-sized	TRBJ1-2	TGTGCCAGCAGCCTAGGACAGGGGGCAGATGGCTACACCTTC	CASSLGQGADGYTF
.	TRBV15	.	TRBJ1-3	TGTGCCACCAGCAGAGATACATGGGGGGCTGGAAACACCATATATTTT	CATSRDTWGAGNTIYF
TRBD2	TRBV6-6	once	TRBJ2-2	TGTGCCAGCAGTTACTCGCCGGGAGGCACCGGGGAGCTGTTTTTT	CASSYSPGGTGELFF
.	TRBV18	.	TRBJ1-2	TGTGCCAGCTCACCGGTAACTAGCGGCTACACCTTC	CASSPVTSGYTF
.	TRBV7-9	.	TRBJ1-1	TGTGCCAGCAGTCGCGGACAGTCTGAAGCTTTCTTT	CASSRGQSEAFF
TRBD2	TRBV7-2	.	TRBJ2-2	TGTGCCAGCAGCTTCCGGGGGGGGACCGGGGAGCTGTTTTTT	CASSFRGGTGELFF
TRBD2	TRBV5-1	.	TRBJ2-7	TGCGCCAGCAGCTTGGCTCTAGCGGGAGGCAACCCCTACGAGCAGTACTTC	CASSLALAGGNPYEQYF
.	TRBV6-4	.	TRBJ1-2	TGTGCCAGCAGTCCCGCTCATTTTCTTGGGGGCTACACCTTC	CASSPAHFLGGYTF
TRBD1	TRBV27	.	TRBJ2-7	TGTGCCAGCTGGACAACAGGGGGCCCCTACGAGCAGTACTTC	CASWTTGGPYEQYF
.	TRBV13	.	TRBJ2-5	TGTGCCAGCAGCCCAAGGACTATCCGTCAAGAGACCCAGTACTTC	CASSPRTIRQETQYF
.	TRBV29-1	.	TRBJ2-7	TGCAGCGTGCGCCGGGACTCTACCTCCTACGAGCAGTACTTC	CSVRRDSTSYEQYF
TRBD2	TRBV18	.	TRBJ2-1	TGTGCCAGCTCACCCCCGGGACTAGCGGGAGGTTTGGATGAGCAGTTCTTC	CASSPPGLAGGLDEQFF
TRBD2	TRBV2	once	TRBJ2-3	TGTGCCGGGGGACTAGCGGGAGTAGATACGCAGTATTTT	CAGGLAGVDTQYF
.	TRBV1	.	TRBJ2-7	TGCACCAGCGCCCGGGCAGCGGGGGCCACCTACGAGCAGTACTTC	CTSARAAGATYEQYF
TRBD1	TRBV6-5	.	TRBJ2-1	TGTGCCAGCAGTTACTCGACCTCTTTCGGACAGGAGGCGTTCTTC	CASSYSTSFGQEAFF
.	TRBV6-5	.	TRBJ2-7	TGTGCCAGCATTGGGGGGGGGCAGCAGTACTTC	CASIGGGQQYF
TRBD1	TRBV6-5	.	TRBJ1-1	TGTGCCAGCAACTACGACAGGGAGGCGAACACTGAAGCTTTCTTT	CASNYDREANTEAFF
.	TRBV6-5	.	TRBJ2-7	TGTGCCAGCAGGGCCCTTAGGGCCACCTACGAGCAGTACTTC	CASRALRATYEQYF
TRBD1	TRBV23-1	.	TRBJ1-4	TGCGCCAGCAGTCTCTCCTCGACAGGGGCGGTTGAAAAACTGTTTTTT	CASSLSSTGAVEKLFF
TRBD1	TRBV5-1	.	TRBJ2-1	TGCGCCAGCAGCTTGTTCGGACAGGGGGGGGGTGAGCAGTTCTTC	CASSLFGQGGGEQFF
TRBD2	TRBV15	.	TRBJ2-1	TGTGCCACCAGCAGTGGCCTGTGGGCGGGGGGGTACAATGAGCAGTTCTTC	CATSSGLWAGGYNEQFF
.	TRBV19	.	TRBJ2-1	TGTGCCAGTAGTATGCCTCGGACACCTGAGAGGGGCAATGAGCAGTTCTTC	CASSMPRTPERGNEQFF
.	TRBV5-8	.	TRBJ2-5	TGTGCCAGCAGCCCCCTTTGGGGTAGGGAGACCCAGTACTTC	CASSPLWGRETQYF